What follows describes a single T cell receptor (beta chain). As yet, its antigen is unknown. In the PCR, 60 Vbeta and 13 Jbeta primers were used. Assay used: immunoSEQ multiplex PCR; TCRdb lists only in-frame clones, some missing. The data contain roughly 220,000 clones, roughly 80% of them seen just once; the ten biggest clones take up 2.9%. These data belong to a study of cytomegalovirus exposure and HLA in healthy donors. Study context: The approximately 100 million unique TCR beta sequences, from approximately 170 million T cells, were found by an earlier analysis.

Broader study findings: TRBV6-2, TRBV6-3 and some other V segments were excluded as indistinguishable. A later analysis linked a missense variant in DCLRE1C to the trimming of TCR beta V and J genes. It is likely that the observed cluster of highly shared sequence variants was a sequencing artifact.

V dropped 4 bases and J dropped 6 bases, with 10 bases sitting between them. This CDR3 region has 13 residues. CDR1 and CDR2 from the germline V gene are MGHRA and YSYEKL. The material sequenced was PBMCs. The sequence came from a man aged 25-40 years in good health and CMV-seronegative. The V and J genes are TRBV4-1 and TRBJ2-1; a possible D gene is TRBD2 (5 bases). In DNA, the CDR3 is TGCGCCAGCAGCCCGCGTCGGGGCAATGAGCAGTTCTTC. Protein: CASSPRRGNEQFF.